Below are 19 T cell receptor beta chains sequenced from a single sample in a study of T cell responses to AZD1222 COVID-19 vaccine. This table comes from immunoSEQ multiplex PCR, and its TCRdb copy is limited to in-frame clones, with some not included. The profile covers some 100,000 clones, with around nine tenths appearing a single time and about 1.5% taken by the ten largest. The input for sequencing was peripheral blood, taken on day 0 of AZD1222 vaccination. The receptors derive from an adult in good health.

This chain's CDR3 is CASSPQGAGTGELFF. The CDR3 DNA reads as TGTGCCAGCTCACCCCAGGGTGCCGGCACCGGGGAGCTGTTTTTT. The chain couples TRBV18 to TRBJ2-2; D is perhaps TRBD1 (5 bases). The germline V gene encodes CDR1 KGHSH and CDR2 LQKENI. V shed 3 bases and J shed 4 bases, with 12 bases lying between them. The CDR3 has 15 residues.

The chain has TRBV28 and TRBJ2-4; D not certain. Germline-derived CDR1 and CDR2 are MDHEN and SYDVKM. The CDR3 length is 15 residues. The germline V and J ends were trimmed by 3 bases and 4 bases, with 13 bases remaining between them. Here the CDR3 reads CASSLVGQLKNIQYF. CDR3 sequence (DNA): TGTGCCAGCAGTTTGGTCGGGCAGCTGAAAAACATTCAGTACTTC.

The rearrangement links TRBV7-3 to TRBJ2-1; no clear D. In germline, CDR1 is SGHTA, CDR2 FQGTGA. The CDR3 is made up of 13 amino acids. Deletions cut 6 bases from V and 5 bases from J, with 11 bases between. This CDR3 is CASSPYYHNEQFF. CDR3 DNA: TGTGCCAGCAGTCCATATTATCACAATGAGCAGTTCTTC.

The chain recombines TRBV5-1 with TRBJ2-5, with 7 bases that match TRBD1. The J segment lost 5 bases and the V segment lost 3 bases, leaving 4 bases of the junction unmatched. CDR1 is SGHRS, CDR2 YFSETQ, per germline. The CDR3 spans 13 residues. This CDR3 reads CASSSTGEETQYF. CDR3 nucleotides: TGCGCCAGCAGCTCTACAGGGGAGGAGACCCAGTACTTC.

This chain's CDR3 is CASRPHIENTEAFF. CDR3 sequence (DNA): TGTGCCAGCAGACCCCATATCGAGAACACTGAAGCTTTCTTT. This chain connects TRBV28 to TRBJ1-1; D is unresolved. V dropped 6 bases and J dropped 1 base, with 12 bases sitting between them. Germline CDR1 and CDR2: MDHEN and SYDVKM. There are 14 residues in the CDR3.

This clone was seen only once. The chain has TRBV28 and TRBJ2-7; 10 nucleotides match TRBD1. CDR1 is MDHEN, CDR2 SYDVKM, per germline. V dropped 3 bases and J dropped 3; count of bases not matched to a gene: 5. This CDR3 is 15 amino acids long. CDR3 DNA: TGTGCCAGCAGTTTGACCGGGACAGGGGACTACGAGCAGTACTTC. Protein sequence: CASSLTGTGDYEQYF.

The chain is built from TRBV28 and TRBJ1-2; perhaps TRBD1 as D (6 bases). The CDR3 is 14 amino acids. V was shortened by 6 bases and J by 4 bases, with 15 bases between the two germline ends. Germline CDR1 MDHEN, CDR2 SYDVKM. The CDR3 loop reads CASSLRQEIYGYTF. CDR3 in DNA: TGTGCCAGCAGCCTTAGACAGGAAATCTATGGCTACACCTTC.

This chain links TRBV18 with TRBJ1-1, with D maybe TRBD1 (5 bases). The CDR3 loop spans 15 amino acids. Trimming stripped 5 bases from V and 0 bases from J, with 13 bases between. Germline V CDR1 and CDR2: KGHSH, LQKENI. DNA for the CDR3: TGTGCCAGCTCAGAGCGAGGGGTGTTGAACACTGAAGCTTTCTTT. This gives the protein CASSERGVLNTEAFF.

This clone is a singleton in its sample. This sequence joins TRBV5-1 and TRBJ1-5, with TRBD1 as a possible D gene (6 bases). The V end was cut by 5 bases, the J end by 3 bases, with 15 bases between. The CDR3 sequence is 15 residues long. From germline, CDR1 is SGHRS and CDR2 YFSETQ. The CDR3 spells CASRADTGINQPQHF. For the CDR3, the DNA is TGCGCCAGCAGAGCGGACACAGGGATCAATCAGCCCCAGCATTTT.

The rearrangement links TRBV28 to TRBJ1-2; D gene unclear. The CDR3 runs to 12 residues. The ends were cut back, 5 bases at V and 4 bases at J, with 8 bases in the middle. Germline CDR1 and CDR2: MDHEN and SYDVKM. The CDR3 reads CASSPPSYGYTF. In DNA, the CDR3 is TGTGCCAGCAGTCCGCCTAGCTATGGCTACACCTTC.

The J gene is TRBJ1-1, the V gene TRBV2; D uncertain. The CDR3 is 14 amino acids. V was trimmed by 8 bases and J by 1 base, leaving 14 bases between them. The V gene's germline CDR1 is SNHLY and CDR2 FYNNEI. CDR3: CASVVFPTNTEAFF. The CDR3 bases are TGTGCCAGCGTAGTCTTCCCAACGAACACTGAAGCTTTCTTT. Based on the CDR3 plus reference TRBV2 and TRBJ1-1, the full variable domain is EPEVTQTPSHQVTQMGQEVILRCVPISNHLYFYWYRQILGQKVEFLVSFYNNEISEKSEIFDDQFSVERPDGSNFTLKIRSTKLEDSAMYFCASVVFPTNTEAFFGQGTRLTVV.

In this sample, this clone turned up a few times. The chain is built from TRBV18 and TRBJ2-7, with TRBD1 matching over 8 bases. The CDR3 extends over 14 amino acids. With 6 bases clipped from V and 3 bases from J, the junction kept 7 bases outside the gene matches. Germline loops: CDR1 KGHSH, CDR2 LQKENI. CDR3 bases: TGTGCCAGCTCCCTCGGACAGGGAAACTACGAGCAGTACTTC. It specifies CASSLGQGNYEQYF.

The chain couples TRBV5-1 to TRBJ1-4, with unresolved D. Looked up from germline, CDR1 is SGHRS and CDR2 is YFSETQ. There are 12 residues in the CDR3. V was cut by 5 bases and J by 0 bases, with 2 bases left in between. The CDR3 coding sequence is TGCGCCAGCAGTTCAACTAATGAAAAACTGTTTTTT. Amino acid sequence: CASSSTNEKLFF.

This clone has a handful of counts. This chain links TRBV29-1 with TRBJ2-1; 7 nucleotides match TRBD2. After removal of 4 bases from V and 9 bases from J, the junction contained 6 bases not matched to a gene. In germline, CDR1 is SQVTM, CDR2 ANQGSEA. CDR3 length: 12 residues. The CDR3 loop is CSVGAGDFEQFF. The CDR3 DNA reads as TGCAGCGTTGGTGCGGGAGACTTTGAGCAGTTCTTC.

This chain uses TRBV6-2 or TRBV6-3 with TRBJ2-3; TRBD1 agrees at 8 bases. V shed 5 bases and J 2 bases; nucleotides not matched to a gene: 12. CDR1 and CDR2 (germline): MNHEY, SVGEGT. The length of the CDR3 is 17 residues. The CDR3 reads CASSPPGQGILTDTQYF. For the CDR3, the DNA is TGTGCCAGCAGTCCCCCAGGACAGGGAATCCTCACAGATACGCAGTATTTT.

This chain links TRBV7-3 with TRBJ2-1; D unresolved. The CDR3 totals 11 residues. V lost 3 bases to trimming and J lost 7 bases, with 4 bases between them. Germline assignment: CDR1 SGHTA and CDR2 FQGTGA. The CDR3 sequence: CASSLGNEQFF. CDR3 bases: TGTGCCAGCAGCTTGGGGAATGAGCAGTTCTTC.

The chain carries TRBV4-2 and TRBJ2-1; D gene ambiguous. In germline, CDR1 is LGHNA, CDR2 YNFKEQ. This CDR3 contains 16 residues. V gave up 0 bases and J gave up 2 bases, with 11 bases separating them. As DNA, the CDR3 is TGTGCCAGCAGCCAAGATATGGTAGTTGCCTACAATGAGCAGTTCTTC. Translating it yields CASSQDMVVAYNEQFF.

This clone was seen a single time. This chain uses TRBV30 with TRBJ1-3; maybe TRBD1 (5 bases). CDR3 length: 14 residues. V shed 8 bases and J shed 0 bases, with 14 bases lying between them. Germline CDR1 GTSNPN, CDR2 SVGIG (reference sequence). The CDR3 nucleotides are TGTGCCGAAGAGAGGGGTATCTCTGGAAACACCATATATTTT. Translated, it gives CAEERGISGNTIYF.

V and J are TRBV29-1 and TRBJ2-5; perhaps TRBD1 as D (7 bases). Trimming shortened V by 4 bases and J by 2 bases, and 17 bases separated the two germline ends. CDR3 length: 15 amino acids. The germline V gene encodes CDR1 SQVTM and CDR2 ANQGSEA. The CDR3 region is CSVGSRGTVQETQYF. In DNA, the CDR3 is TGCAGCGTTGGATCCCGGGGGACAGTACAAGAGACCCAGTACTTC.